This note documents a single TCR beta chain sequence. Its antigen is unknown. This record comes from a study of T-cell memory formation after mild COVID-19. The wider study: Largely, the TCR clusters proved donor specific.

CDR1 and CDR2 from the germline V gene are DFQATT and SNEGSKA (reference sequence). The CDR3 loop spans 16 amino acids. Trimming took 4 bases from V and 3 from J; bases not matched to a gene: 10. Study-level results: Contracting clones from day 15 to 85 had balanced CD4/CD8; later expanders favoured CD4+. Pre-infection memory held some responding clones, suggesting pre-existing cross-reactive T cells responded. Chiefly within CM and EM were the contracting CD4+ clones; CD8+ ones were within EMRA.

One entry per CDR3 protein results from TCRdb running MiXCR on the 5' RACE reads. The sample includes hundreds of thousands of distinct CDR3 sequences, roughly 17% seen only once; the top ten take approximately 3.5%. Input material: PBMCs or a T cell subset sorted from them (not recorded which). The genes are TRBV20-1 and TRBJ2-2; 8 nucleotides match TRBD2. The receptor comes from a man aged 18 to 30 who had mild COVID-19 (a few samples of this study predate the infection). Cell type and time point are not known. CDR3 nucleotide sequence: TGCAGTGCTAAGCCGGGGACTAGTGGGGACACCGGGGAGCTGTTTTTT. It specifies CSAKPGTSGDTGELFF.